The 16 T cell receptor beta chains below come from one sample, sequenced in a study of early T cells in non-severe SARS-CoV-2 infection. TCRdb re-called the 5' RACE reads through MiXCR, storing one row per CDR3 protein. The repertoire holds about 22,000 distinct CDR3 sequences, 4.7% seen once, with around 15% in the top ten. What was sequenced was whole blood. The receptors derive from an adult who was a healthcare worker with PCR-confirmed SARS-CoV-2 infection or an uninfected control (not recorded which).

This clonotype was counted a few times. V gene TRBV20-1 combines with J gene TRBJ2-1; a weak D match, TRBD2 (5 bases). Trimming cost V 3 bases and J 5 bases, with 14 bases left between them. CDR1 DFQATT and CDR2 SNEGSKA come from the germline V gene (reference sequence). This CDR3 contains 14 residues. The CDR3 here is CSARGRGSDNEQFF. As DNA, the CDR3 is TGCAGTGCTAGGGGCCGGGGTAGCGACAATGAGCAGTTCTTC.

This clonotype was counted ten times or more. The chain has TRBV27 and TRBJ1-1; perhaps TRBD1 as D (6 bases). CDR3 size: 14 residues. The germline gives CDR1 MNHEY, CDR2 SMNVEV (reference sequence). The V gene lost 9 bases and the J gene lost 4 bases, with 18 bases spanning the gap. The CDR3 sequence: CASNPYRAFTEAFF. CDR3 sequence (DNA): TGTGCCAGTAATCCTTACAGGGCTTTCACTGAAGCTTTCTTT.

The chain has TRBV9 and TRBJ2-3, with D unclear. In germline, CDR1 is SGDLS, CDR2 YYNGEE. The CDR3 has 11 residues. The V and J ends lost 2 bases and 5 bases respectively, with 3 bases between them. As DNA, the CDR3 is TGTGCCAGCAGCGTTGGAGATACGCAGTATTTT. This translates into CASSVGDTQYF.

This clonotype is termed medium-sized. The chain employs TRBV4-3 and TRBJ2-1; D is tentatively TRBD1 or TRBD2 (5 bases each). Germline lookup yields CDR1 LGHNA and CDR2 YSLEER. V lost 0 bases to trimming and J lost 6 bases, with 15 bases between them. This CDR3 region has 16 residues. CDR3 sequence: CASSQESGTAFNEQFF. As DNA, the CDR3 is TGCGCCAGCAGCCAAGAAAGTGGGACGGCCTTCAATGAGCAGTTCTTC.

This clonotype was seen many times. The V gene is TRBV20-1, the J gene TRBJ2-7, with a weak D call TRBD1 (5 bases). Trimming removed 6 bases from V and 9 bases from J, with 15 bases in between. CDR1 DFQATT and CDR2 SNEGSKA come from the germline V gene (reference sequence). CDR3 length: 11 amino acids. DNA of the CDR3: TGCAGTGCCCAGGGCGGTAGGGGGCAGTACTTC. Encoded protein: CSAQGGRGQYF.

This clonotype was counted ten times or more. The rearrangement links TRBV6-2 or TRBV6-3 to TRBJ2-4, with 7 bases identical to TRBD2. This CDR3 has 14 amino acids. The germline V gene has CDR1 MNHEY and CDR2 SVGEGT. V lost 6 bases and J lost 1; bases outside the gene matches: 3. CDR3 in amino acids: CASREAGAKNIQYF. The CDR3 coding sequence is TGTGCCAGCAGGGAAGCGGGGGCCAAAAACATTCAGTACTTC.

This clonotype has a count of ten or more. The chain carries TRBV20-1 and TRBJ1-4, with TRBD1 identical over 10 bases. V was clipped by 1 base and J by 0 bases; unmatched bases: 5. The CDR3 length is 17 residues. The V gene's germline CDR1 is DFQATT and CDR2 SNEGSKA (reference sequence). The CDR3, as DNA: TGCAGTGCTAGAGGTTGGACAGGGGGAACAACTAATGAAAAACTGTTTTTT. It yields the protein CSARGWTGGTTNEKLFF.

This clonotype was seen more than once but under ten times. The junction does not match germline at one end; this may be a read error. The V gene is TRBV7-7, the J gene TRBJ2-5, with D possibly being TRBD2 (7 bases). This CDR3 is 13 amino acids long. Germline values: CDR1 SSHAT, CDR2 FNYEAQ (reference sequence). CDR3 DNA: TGTGCTAGCAGCCAAGGGGGGGCTGAGACCCAGTACTTC. Translated, it gives CASSQGGAETQYF.

The rearrangement uses TRBV7-7 and TRBJ2-3, with D perhaps matching TRBD1 (5 bases). The CDR3 covers 15 residues. Trimming removed 6 bases from V and 2 bases from J, with 15 bases in between. From germline, CDR1 is SSHAT and CDR2 FNYEAQ (reference sequence). CDR3 sequence reads: CASSQNRLSTDTQYF. The CDR3 coding sequence is TGTGCCAGCAGTCAAAACAGGCTCTCCACAGATACGCAGTATTTT.

V gene TRBV6-2 or TRBV6-3 combines with J gene TRBJ2-5; D gene ambiguous. Germline loops: CDR1 MNHEY, CDR2 SVGEGT. Trimming pared 6 bases from V and 7 bases from J, leaving 15 bases between. This CDR3 region has 13 residues. The CDR3 is CASRTGPPATQYF. The CDR3 nucleotides are TGTGCCAGCAGGACCGGGCCCCCCGCGACCCAGTACTTC.

Only a few counts were recorded for this clonotype. The V call is TRBV7-2, the J call TRBJ2-7; tentatively, D is TRBD1 or TRBD2 (7 bases each). The CDR3 spans 14 residues. CDR1 is SGHTA, CDR2 FQGNSA, per germline. Between the trimmed V and J ends, which lost 5 bases and 1 base, there was a span of 12 bases. The CDR3 region is CASSGQGGSYEQYF. CDR3 coding DNA: TGTGCCAGCAGCGGTCAGGGGGGGTCCTACGAGCAGTACTTC. Using reference TRBV7-2 and TRBJ2-7 for the parts outside the CDR3, the full variable domain is GAGVSQSPSNKVTEKGKDVELRCDPISGHTALYWYRQSLGQGLEFLIYFQGNSAPDKSGLPSDRFSAERTGGSVSTLTIQRTQQEDSAVYLCASSGQGGSYEQYFGPGTRLTVT.

This clonotype was seen a handful of times. The chain combines TRBV12-3 or TRBV12-4 with TRBJ1-2; D call uncertain. This CDR3 has 16 amino acids. The V and J ends lost 6 bases and 4 bases respectively, with 21 bases between them. Here the CDR3 reads CASSPARRTAIYGYTF. The CDR3 DNA reads TGTGCCAGCAGCCCCGCCCGCAGGACCGCTATCTATGGCTACACCTTC.

This clonotype was seen ten or more times. V is TRBV20-1 and J is TRBJ2-2, with 7 bases aligning to TRBD1. V lost 0 bases to trimming and J lost 4 bases; unmatched junction nucleotides: 8. Germline-derived CDR1 and CDR2 are DFQATT and SNEGSKA (reference sequence). This CDR3 has 16 amino acids. The CDR3 loop reads CSARDGIRQGTGELFF. The CDR3 DNA sequence: TGCAGTGCTAGAGATGGGATCAGACAGGGCACCGGGGAGCTGTTTTTT.

This clonotype has at least ten counts. This chain connects TRBV7-9 to TRBJ1-1; D is perhaps TRBD1 (6 bases). Trimming stripped 5 bases from V and 1 base from J, with 11 bases between. Germline lookup yields CDR1 SEHNR and CDR2 FQNEAQ (reference sequence). This CDR3 spans 14 amino acids. In DNA, the CDR3 is TGTGCCAGCAGCCTTTTAGGGGGGAACACTGAAGCTTTCTTT. This encodes CASSLLGGNTEAFF. The variable domain in full, with the rest retrieved from reference TRBV7-9 and TRBJ1-1, is DTGVSQNPRHKITKRGQNVTFRCDPISEHNRLYWYRQTLGQGPEFLTYFQNEAQLEKSRLLSDRFSAERPKGSFSTLEIQRTEQGDSAMYLCASSLLGGNTEAFFGQGTRLTVV.

This clonotype was counted many times. V and J are TRBV7-6 and TRBJ2-7; possibly TRBD2 for D (5 bases). Germline CDR1 is SGHVS and CDR2 is FNYEAQ. V shed 4 bases and J shed 5 bases, with 15 bases lying between them. The length of the CDR3 is 14 residues. CDR3 DNA: TGTGCCAGCAGCTCAAGAGCGGTTGGCGACGAGCAGTACTTC. Translation: CASSSRAVGDEQYF.

This clonotype was counted a few times. This chain links TRBV11-2 with TRBJ1-3, with D possibly matching TRBD1 (5 bases). The V and J ends lost 3 bases and 4 bases respectively, with 16 bases between them. From germline, CDR1 is SGHAT and CDR2 FQNNGV. This CDR3 has 16 amino acids. CDR3 region: CASSFGQGVRGNTIYF. The DNA for the CDR3 is TGTGCCAGCAGCTTTGGTCAAGGGGTCAGAGGAAACACCATATATTTT.